This T cell receptor beta chain is from a study of T cells of healthy individuals. The V end was cut by 0 bases, the J end by 4 bases, with 10 bases between. This CDR3 has 14 residues. The germline gives CDR1 LGHNA, CDR2 YSLEER. A single record per CDR3 protein comes from TCRdb applying MiXCR to the 5' RACE reads. Altogether fewer than 90,000 distinct CDR3 sequences are present, roughly 5% being singletons, with the ten largest covering around 7.6%. This sequence originates from a female donor in good health. The chain links TRBV4-3 to TRBJ2-7, with D possibly TRBD1 on 5 matching bases. The DNA of the CDR3 is TGCGCCAGCAGCCAAGATAGCCAGGGATACGAGCAGTACTTC. Encoded protein: CASSQDSQGYEQYF.